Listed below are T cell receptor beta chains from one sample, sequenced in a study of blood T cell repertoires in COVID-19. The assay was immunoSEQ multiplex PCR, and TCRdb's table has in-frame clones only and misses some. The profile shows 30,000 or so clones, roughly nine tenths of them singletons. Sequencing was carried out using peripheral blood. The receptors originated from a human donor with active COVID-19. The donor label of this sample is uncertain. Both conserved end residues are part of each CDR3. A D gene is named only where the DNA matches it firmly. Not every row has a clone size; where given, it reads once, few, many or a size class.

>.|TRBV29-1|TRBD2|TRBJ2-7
TGCAGCGTCCCCGGGACTAGTGTACACGAGCAGTACTTC
CSVPGTSVHEQYF
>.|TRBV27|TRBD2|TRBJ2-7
TGTGCCAGCAGTTTAGGGCTAGCGGGCGCCTACGAGCAGTACTTC
CASSLGLAGAYEQYF
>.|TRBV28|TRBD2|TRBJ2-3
TGTGCCAGCACCAGATACAGGGGCCCGTCTAGCGGGAGGGCCGCAGATACGCAGTATTTT
CASTRYRGPSSGRAADTQYF
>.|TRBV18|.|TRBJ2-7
TGTGCCAGCTCACCACCGTTGGCGGCCTCTATTTCGACGTACTTC
CASSPPLAASISTYF
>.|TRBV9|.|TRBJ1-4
TGTGCCAGCAGCGTAGGTGCGGGGTCGGGAACGGAAAAACTGTTTTTT
CASSVGAGSGTEKLFF
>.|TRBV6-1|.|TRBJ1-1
TGTGCCAGCAGTGAACGCTACAACCCCAGGGGAAGTACTGAAGCTTTCTTT
CASSERYNPRGSTEAFF
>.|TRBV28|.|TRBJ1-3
TGTGCCAGCAGTTTCCTGGGGGGGGCTGGAAACACCATATATTTT
CASSFLGGAGNTIYF
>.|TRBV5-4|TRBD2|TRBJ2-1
TGTGCCAGCAGCTCGGGAGCGGGGGCCTGGATCTTC
CASSSGAGAWIF
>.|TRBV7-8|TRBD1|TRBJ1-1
TGTGCCAGCAGCTTACAAACAGGGGGCACTGAAGCTTTCTTT
CASSLQTGGTEAFF
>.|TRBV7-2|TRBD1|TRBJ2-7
TGTGCCAGCAGCTTTAATCAGGGGGTCGGGGAGCAGTACTTC
CASSFNQGVGEQYF
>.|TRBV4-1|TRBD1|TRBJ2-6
TGCGCCAGCAGCCTGTCACAGGGGGGAACTGGGGCCAACGTCCTGACTTTC
CASSLSQGGTGANVLTF
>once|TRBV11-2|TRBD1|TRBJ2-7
TGTGCCAGCAGCTTCGGACAGGGCCGAAATTCCTACGAGCAGTACTTC
CASSFGQGRNSYEQYF
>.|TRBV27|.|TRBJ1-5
TGTGCCAGCAGTTTTATAGGAGGGGGGGGCCGCAATCAGCCCCAGCATTTT
CASSFIGGGGRNQPQHF
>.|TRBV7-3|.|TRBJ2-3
TGTGCCAGCAGCTTAGCAGGGTTGAGCACAGATACGCAGTATTTT
CASSLAGLSTDTQYF
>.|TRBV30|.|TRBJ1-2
TGTGCCTGGGGTCCCGCTAACTATGGCTACACCTTC
CAWGPANYGYTF
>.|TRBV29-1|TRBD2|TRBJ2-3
TGCAGCGTTTCCATAATCGGGCAGGGAGGGGCAGATACGCAGTATTTT
CSVSIIGQGGADTQYF
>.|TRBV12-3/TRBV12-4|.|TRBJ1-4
TGTGCCAGCAGTTTGAACAGAAATGAAAAACTGTTTTTT
CASSLNRNEKLFF
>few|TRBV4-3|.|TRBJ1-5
TGCGCCAGCAGCCAAGAGGCGGTCTATAGCAATCAGCCCCAGCATTTT
CASSQEAVYSNQPQHF
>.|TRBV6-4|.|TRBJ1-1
TGTGCCAGCACGGCTTCGCCGGGGAACACTGAAGCTTTCTTT
CASTASPGNTEAFF
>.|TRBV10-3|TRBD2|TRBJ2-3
TGTGCCATCAGCCGACTAGCGGGGGGTGGAGATACGCAGTATTTT
CAISRLAGGGDTQYF
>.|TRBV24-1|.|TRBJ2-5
TGTGCCACCAGTGATTGGGACATCGGAGGTCAGGAGACCCAGTACTTC
CATSDWDIGGQETQYF
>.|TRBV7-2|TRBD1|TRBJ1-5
TGTGCCAGCAGCTCTAGGACAGGGGGCGGCCAGCCCCAGCATTTT
CASSSRTGGGQPQHF
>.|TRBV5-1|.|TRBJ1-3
TGCGCCAGCAGCTTGGCCGCCCCCCGGTCGGGAAACACCATATATTTT
CASSLAAPRSGNTIYF
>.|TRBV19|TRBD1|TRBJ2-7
TGTGCCAGTAGTATAACAGGGGGCGGGTACGAGCAGTACTTC
CASSITGGGYEQYF
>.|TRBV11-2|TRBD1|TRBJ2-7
TGTGCCAGCAGCAACCGGGACAGGGGACTATACGAGCAGTACTTC
CASSNRDRGLYEQYF
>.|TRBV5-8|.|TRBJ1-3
TGTGCCAGCAGCTTGGGTCTCTCGGGCTCTGGAAACACCATATATTTT
CASSLGLSGSGNTIYF
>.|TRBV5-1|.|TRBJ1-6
TGCGCCAGCAGCTCAACCCCAGATAATTCACCCCTCCACTTT
CASSSTPDNSPLHF
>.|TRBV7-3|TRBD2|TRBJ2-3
TGTGCCAGCAGACCGAGCGGGGCTAGCACAGATACGCAGTATTTT
CASRPSGASTDTQYF
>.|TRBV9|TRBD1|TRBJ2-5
TGTGCCAGCAGCTTTCGGGACAGACAAGAGACCCAGTACTTC
CASSFRDRQETQYF
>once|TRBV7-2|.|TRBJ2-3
TGTGCCAGCAGCTTGAGGGTAATGAGCACAGATACGCAGTATTTT
CASSLRVMSTDTQYF
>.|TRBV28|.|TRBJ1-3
TGTGCCAGCAGTGGTATGACAGGCTCTGGAAACACCATATATTTT
CASSGMTGSGNTIYF
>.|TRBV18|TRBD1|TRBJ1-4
TGTGCCACCCAACAGGGGTCAGCTAATGAAAAACTGTTTTTT
CATQQGSANEKLFF
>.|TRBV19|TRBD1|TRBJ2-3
TGTGCCAGTAGTGGGTATCCGGGACAGGGCACAGATACGCAGTATTTT
CASSGYPGQGTDTQYF
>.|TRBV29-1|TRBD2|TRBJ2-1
TGCAGCCCCTCTAGCGGGACCCACAATGAGCAGTTCTTC
CSPSSGTHNEQFF
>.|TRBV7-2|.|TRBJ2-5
TGTGCCAGCAGCTTAGAACTAGCCTTACAAGGGGAGACCCAGTACTTC
CASSLELALQGETQYF